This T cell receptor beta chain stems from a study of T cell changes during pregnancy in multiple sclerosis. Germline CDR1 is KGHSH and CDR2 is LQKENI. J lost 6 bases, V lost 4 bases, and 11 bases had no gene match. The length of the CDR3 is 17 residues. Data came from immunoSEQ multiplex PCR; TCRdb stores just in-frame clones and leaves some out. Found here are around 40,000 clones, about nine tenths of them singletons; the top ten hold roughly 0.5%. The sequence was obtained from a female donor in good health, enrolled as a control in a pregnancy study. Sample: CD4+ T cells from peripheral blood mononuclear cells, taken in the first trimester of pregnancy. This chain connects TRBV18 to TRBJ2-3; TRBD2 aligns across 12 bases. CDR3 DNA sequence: TGTGCCAGCTCACTTGCCTCCGGGACTAGCGGGCCTGATACGCAGTATTTT. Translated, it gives CASSLASGTSGPDTQYF.